The rows below give T cell receptor beta chains drawn from one sample of a study of blood T cells in healthy people across ages. MiXCR was run by TCRdb on the 5' RACE reads, yielding one entry per CDR3 protein. The data show about 640,000 distinct CDR3 sequences, under 70% seen once. Sequencing was done on a sample of blood. Every receptor here comes from a man aged 60 to 69 in good health. Both conserved end residues are part of each CDR3.

j_gene,v_gene,CDR3aa
TRBJ2-1,TRBV28,CASSSPLPSAGEQFF
TRBJ2-1,TRBV7-2,CASSLYSGGAHNEQFF
TRBJ2-7,TRBV7-2,CASSLAGRSYEQYF
TRBJ1-2,TRBV20-1,CSGAEAYSGYTF
TRBJ1-2,TRBV6-2/TRBV6-3,CASSDYRVGYTF
-,TRBV20-1,CSALKPGQGSEQYF
TRBJ2-1,TRBV10-3,CAISVSQDEQFF
TRBJ2-3,TRBV6-5,CATAQGYTQYF
TRBJ2-5,TRBV5-6,CASSPNGVQETQYF
TRBJ1-2,TRBV15,CATSSQESYGYTF
TRBJ2-1,TRBV5-1,CASNGGAGEQFF
TRBJ1-2,TRBV6-1,CASSEARYGYTF
TRBJ1-4,TRBV5-1,CASSPGTNEKLFF
TRBJ2-3,TRBV10-1,CASSAGTEGSGSQYF
TRBJ2-3,TRBV12-3/TRBV12-4,CASILGGAGGTDTQYF
TRBJ2-1,TRBV6-1,CASIRPGGVNEQFF
TRBJ1-2,TRBV4-2,CASSQAGGSIHGYTF
TRBJ1-1,TRBV7-9,CASSFSRGATEAFF
TRBJ2-6,TRBV5-1,CASSTTGTGANVLTF
TRBJ2-7,TRBV4-1,CASSQVDGPYEQYF
TRBJ2-5,TRBV24-1,CATSDPGTVQETQYF
TRBJ2-3,TRBV12-3/TRBV12-4,CASSPDTSGGADTQYF
TRBJ2-3,TRBV7-9,CASSSGTRGTDTQYF
TRBJ2-1,TRBV11-1,CAGSFGQWEQFF
TRBJ2-3,TRBV4-1,CASGPPGQPSDTQYF
TRBJ2-1,TRBV6-5,CASSPTGASHEQFF
TRBJ2-2,TRBV20-1,CSAWTGEGTGELFF
TRBJ2-5,TRBV6-5,CASAVKGGETQYF
TRBJ2-5,TRBV7-2,CTSSRTSRIQETQYF
TRBJ1-1,TRBV28,CASSPRPENTEAFF
TRBJ2-2,TRBV7-9,CASSLGHTVGTNTGELFF
TRBJ2-7,TRBV29-1,CSVGGSLDGPQYF
TRBJ1-5,TRBV20-1,CSASVLPGSNQPQHF
TRBJ2-7,TRBV5-1,CASSLDDLGRQQYF
TRBJ2-1,TRBV6-2/TRBV6-3,CASKEPIRGRQFF
TRBJ2-5,TRBV9,CASSGSGGRLELGTQYF
TRBJ2-1,TRBV18,CASSPFLAGGYNEQFF
TRBJ2-1,TRBV7-2,CVSSLGYYNEQFF
TRBJ1-2,TRBV6-6,CASSYSEGKDGYTF
TRBJ2-7,TRBV6-5,CASSKTGGGYEQYF
TRBJ1-5,TRBV7-2,CASSLVGVSNQPQHF
TRBJ1-2,TRBV20-1,CSARATGEVDGYTF
-,TRBV12-3/TRBV12-4,CASSVGSGTEYNEQYF
TRBJ2-6,TRBV25-1,CASSDGTGYSGANVPTF
TRBJ2-1,TRBV20-1,CSASGQVENEQFF
TRBJ1-5,TRBV20-1,CSAGQGAGGQPQHF
TRBJ2-5,TRBV18,CASSPAGGIQETQYF
TRBJ1-5,TRBV7-2,CASSDRVSQPQHF
TRBJ2-3,TRBV5-1,CASSLLPGPPYTDTQYF
TRBJ1-4,TRBV27,CASMGRANEKLFF
TRBJ1-6,TRBV4-2,CASSQDHRGTGSPLHF
-,TRBV20-1,CSAQDRGETQYF
TRBJ2-7,TRBV25-1,CASRPAGGYEQYF
TRBJ2-3,TRBV4-1,CASSQERLTDTQYF
TRBJ1-2,TRBV7-2,CASSAGHRSGGYTF
TRBJ1-6,TRBV5-1,CASSLRARQGNYNSPLHF
TRBJ1-2,TRBV7-9,CASSLPQGGYTF
TRBJ1-1,TRBV20-1,CSASRDRGGTEAFF
TRBJ2-6,TRBV10-3,CAIRPGQASGANVLTF
TRBJ2-7,TRBV12-3/TRBV12-4,CAGSFWRTSYEQYF